This T cell receptor beta chain was obtained from a study of cytomegalovirus exposure and HLA in healthy donors. V lost 0 bases to trimming and J lost 6 bases, with 12 bases between them. Germline CDR1 and CDR2: GTSNPN and SVGIG (reference sequence). This CDR3 has 13 amino acids. It was with 60 Vbeta and 13 Jbeta primers that the PCR ran. Method: immunoSEQ multiplex PCR; TCRdb's copy keeps in-frame clones and lacks some. The sample data list tens of thousands of clones. The chain uses TRBV30 and TRBJ2-7, with D hard to call. The TCR originated in a woman aged 25 to 39 in good health and CMV-seropositive. What was sequenced was PBMCs. Here the CDR3 DNA reads TGTGCCTGGAGTGTACAGCTGACCCTCGAGCAGTACTTC. This encodes CAWSVQLTLEQYF.